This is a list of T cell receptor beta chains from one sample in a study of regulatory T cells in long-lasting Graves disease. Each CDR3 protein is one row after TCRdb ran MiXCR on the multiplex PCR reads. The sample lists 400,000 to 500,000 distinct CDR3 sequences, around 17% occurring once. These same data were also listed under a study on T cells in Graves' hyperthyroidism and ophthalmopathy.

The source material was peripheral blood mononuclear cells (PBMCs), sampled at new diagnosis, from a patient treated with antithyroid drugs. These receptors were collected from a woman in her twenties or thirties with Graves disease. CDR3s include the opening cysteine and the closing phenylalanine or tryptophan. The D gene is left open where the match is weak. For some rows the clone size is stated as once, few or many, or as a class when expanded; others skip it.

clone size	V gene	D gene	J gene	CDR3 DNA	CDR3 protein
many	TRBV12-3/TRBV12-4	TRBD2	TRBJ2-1	TGTGCCAGCAGCAGACTAGCTCCGAGCTCCTACAATGAGCAGTTCTTC	CASSRLAPSSYNEQFF
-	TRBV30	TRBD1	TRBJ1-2	TGTGCCTGGAGGGGGGGGACAGGGAGGTTGCTGGATAACTATGGCTACACCTTC	CAWRGGTGRLLDNYGYTF
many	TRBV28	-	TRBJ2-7	TGTGCCAGCAGTTGGAAAGTCCTCTACGAGCAGTACTTC	CASSWKVLYEQYF
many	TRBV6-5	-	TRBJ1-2	TGTGCCAGCAGTTCGGGTGCCAGTCCAGTTGAAGGCTACACCTTC	CASSSGASPVEGYTF
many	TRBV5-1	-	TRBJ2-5	TGCGCCAGCAGCGCACTGGCCGGAGGGGGTCGGGAGACCCAGTACTTC	CASSALAGGGRETQYF
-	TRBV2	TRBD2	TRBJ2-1	TGTGCCAGCAGTCTCCCCGGGACTAGCAAGGTCAATGAGCAGTTCTTC	CASSLPGTSKVNEQFF
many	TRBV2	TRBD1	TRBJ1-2	TGTGCCAGCAGCGTGACAGGGAACTATGGCTACACCTTC	CASSVTGNYGYTF
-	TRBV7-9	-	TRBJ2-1	TGTGCCAGCAGCGGCACGGAAGGGGGGTTCTTC	CASSGTEGGFF
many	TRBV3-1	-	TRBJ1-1	TGTGCCAGCAGCCGACGACGGCCTCGGTACGAAGCTTTCTTT	CASSRRRPRYEAFF
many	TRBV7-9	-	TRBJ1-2	TGTGCCAGCAGCTTTAGGACAGCTAGTGGCTACACCTTC	CASSFRTASGYTF
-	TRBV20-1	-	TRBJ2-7	TGCAGTGCTAGAGAGGGGTGGTGGGGGGGCCCTGGGGACGAGCAGTACTTC	CSAREGWWGGPGDEQYF
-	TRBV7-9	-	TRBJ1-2	TGTGCCAGCTCAAGGTGGGCCGGCCCCTATGGCTACACCTTC	CASSRWAGPYGYTF
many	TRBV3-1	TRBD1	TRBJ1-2	TGTGCCAGCAGCCAAGATTGGGCAGGGGGCTATGGCTACACCTTC	CASSQDWAGGYGYTF
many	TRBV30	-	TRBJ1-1	TGTGCCTGGAGTCGGGTTGAAGCTTTCTTT	CAWSRVEAFF
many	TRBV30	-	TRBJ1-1	TGTGCCTTGCAGGGGTTGGTCACTGAAGCTTTCTTT	CALQGLVTEAFF
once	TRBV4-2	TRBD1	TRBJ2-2	TGTGCCAGCAGCCAATTGACAGGGGGAGGCGGGGAGCTGTTTTTT	CASSQLTGGGGELFF
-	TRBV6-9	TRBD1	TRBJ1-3	TGTGCCAGCAGTTTCGGACAGGGGGCGTCTGGAAACACCATATATTTT	CASSFGQGASGNTIYF
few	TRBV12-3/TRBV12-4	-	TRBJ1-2	TGTGCCAGCAGTTTAGTACCTGTTGGGGGGACCATTACGATCGGCTACACCTTC	CASSLVPVGGTITIGYTF
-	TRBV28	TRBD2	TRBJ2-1	TGTGCCAGCAGTTTATTTGTGACTAGCGGCTTCTACAATGAGCAGTTCTTC	CASSLFVTSGFYNEQFF
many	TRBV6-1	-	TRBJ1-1	TGTGCCAGCAGTGTATACAGGGTGAACACTGAAGCTTTCTTT	CASSVYRVNTEAFF
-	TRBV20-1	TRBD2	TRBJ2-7	TGCAGTGCTAGAGGGCGGGAGGGCTTCTCCGAGCAGTACTTC	CSARGREGFSEQYF
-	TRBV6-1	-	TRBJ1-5	TGTGCCAGCGGAAGGTGGGACTCCGGGATCAGGGCCCAGCATTTT	CASGRWDSGIRAQHF
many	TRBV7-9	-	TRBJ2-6	TGTGCCAGCAGCTTGGCAGACAGTTACTCTGGGGCCAACGTCCTGACTTTC	CASSLADSYSGANVLTF
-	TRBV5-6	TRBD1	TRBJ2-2	TGTGCCAGCACCCCTACAGGGGCCGACTATTCCGGGGAGCTGTTTTTT	CASTPTGADYSGELFF
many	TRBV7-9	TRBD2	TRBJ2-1	TGTGCCAGCAGCTCACGACTAGCGGGGGATAATGAGCAGTTCTTC	CASSSRLAGDNEQFF
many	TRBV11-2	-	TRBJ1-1	TGTGCCAGCAGCTTATCAGGGGCGCCTCTCACTGAAGCTTTCTTT	CASSLSGAPLTEAFF
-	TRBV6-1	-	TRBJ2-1	TGTGCCAGCAAGTGGGACCCGAAACCTTACAATGAGCAGTTCTTC	CASKWDPKPYNEQFF
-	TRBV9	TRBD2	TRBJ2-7	TGTGCCAGCAGCGTAGTGGGACTAGCGGGGGCCTTGGACGAGCAGTACTTC	CASSVVGLAGALDEQYF
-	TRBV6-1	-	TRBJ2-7	TGTGCCAGCACCAACCGGAGGGCAGGGTCCTACGAGCAGTACTTC	CASTNRRAGSYEQYF
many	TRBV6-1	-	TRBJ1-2	TGTGCCAGCAGTGAAGAGGGATACCAAGTTAACTATGGCTACACCTTC	CASSEEGYQVNYGYTF
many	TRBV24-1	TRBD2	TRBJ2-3	TGTGCCACCAGCGGGCGAGGCGGGAGGGACACAGATACGCAGTATTTT	CATSGRGGRDTDTQYF
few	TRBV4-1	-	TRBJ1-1	TGCGCCAGCAGCCCGAATCTGGTGAACACTGAAGCTTTCTTT	CASSPNLVNTEAFF
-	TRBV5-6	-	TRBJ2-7	TGTGCCAGCAGCTTGCTGACTGGTGGCTACTACGAGCAGTACTTC	CASSLLTGGYYEQYF
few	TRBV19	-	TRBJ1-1	TGTGCCAGTAGTATAGAGACGGGCCTCCTGGAGGTTTACACTGAAGCTTTCTTT	CASSIETGLLEVYTEAFF
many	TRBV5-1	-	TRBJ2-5	TGCGCCAGCAGCTTGTTCTGGGAAGCGGAGACCCAGTACTTC	CASSLFWEAETQYF
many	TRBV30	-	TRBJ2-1	TGTGCCTGGAGTGTACACCACGCCTACAATGAGCAGTTCTTC	CAWSVHHAYNEQFF
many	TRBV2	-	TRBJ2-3	TGTGCCAGCAGTGCCGGCAGGGGCGGCACAGATACGCAGTATTTT	CASSAGRGGTDTQYF
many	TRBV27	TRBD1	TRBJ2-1	TGTGCCAGCAGTTTGGGACAGGCGATACCGCAGTTCTTC	CASSLGQAIPQFF
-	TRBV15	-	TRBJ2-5	TGTGCCACCAGCAAGACCGGCCTACAAGAGACCCAGTACTTC	CATSKTGLQETQYF
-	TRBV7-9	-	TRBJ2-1	TGTGCCAGCAGCCCCCCCGGGAGCGCCTACAATGAGCAGTTCTTC	CASSPPGSAYNEQFF
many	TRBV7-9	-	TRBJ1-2	TGTGCCAGCAGCTTAGCGCGAGACTATGGCTACACCTTC	CASSLARDYGYTF
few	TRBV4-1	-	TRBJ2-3	TGCGCCAGCAGCCAATTCCCTCTTGATACGCAGTATTTT	CASSQFPLDTQYF
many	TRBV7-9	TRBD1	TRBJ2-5	TGTGCCAGCAGCGAAGGACAGGGGGCGCGAGAGACCCAGTACTTC	CASSEGQGARETQYF
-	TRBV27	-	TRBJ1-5	TGTGCCAGCAGTTTCAGAGGGGCCTTCCAGCCCCAGCATTTT	CASSFRGAFQPQHF
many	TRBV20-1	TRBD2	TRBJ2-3	TGCAGTCTTCCGCTAGCGGGAGGGTATGAGGGGAGCACAGATACGCAGTATTTT	CSLPLAGGYEGSTDTQYF
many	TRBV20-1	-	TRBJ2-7	TGCAGTGCTAGAGACCCAGGGAGCTCCTACGAGCAGTACTTC	CSARDPGSSYEQYF
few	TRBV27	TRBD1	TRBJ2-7	TGTGCCAGCAGTCCACGGACAGGGTTTGTTACCTACGAGCAGTACTTC	CASSPRTGFVTYEQYF
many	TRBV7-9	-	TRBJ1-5	TGTGCCAGCAGCCCCGGGGCGGTGAAGGGTCAGCCCCAGCATTTT	CASSPGAVKGQPQHF
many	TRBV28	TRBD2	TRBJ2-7	TGTGCCAGCAGTTTTCTAGCGGGAGTGTACGAGCAGTACTTC	CASSFLAGVYEQYF
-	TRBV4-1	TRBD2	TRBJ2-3	TGCGCCAGCAGCCTTCGACTAGCGGGAAGGACAGATACGCAGTATTTT	CASSLRLAGRTDTQYF
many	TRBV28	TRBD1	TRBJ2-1	TGTGCCAGCAGTTCCCGAGACAGGGGGGCCCACTACAATGAGCAGTTCTTC	CASSSRDRGAHYNEQFF